This T cell receptor (beta chain) was captured by sequencing in a study of CD8 T cells in Susac syndrome. V shed 2 bases, J shed 5 bases, and the junction held 10 bases outside the gene matches. Germline values: CDR1 GTSNPN, CDR2 SVGIG (reference sequence). This CDR3 region has 16 residues. As for this clonotype: As yet, its antigen is unknown.

Study results and caveats: The study identified approximately seventeen and five Susac-specific public clones in total CD8+ and CD8+ TEMRA repertoires. By the study's own acknowledgment, its TCR sequencing and HLA analysis included relatively few individuals.

From blood CD8+ and CD4+ T cells, TCR beta sequences were generated. TEMRA cells were FACS-enriched and CD8+ and CD4+ T cells negatively isolated. RNA in amounts of about 0.45 to 1 ug was reverse transcribed with random hexamers. TCRdb recomputed calls from the immunoSEQ multiplex PCR reads with MiXCR, one row per CDR3 protein. The sample holds about 130,000 distinct CDR3 sequences, 85% to 95% seen once. Input material: CD8+ T cells from PBMCs. The source is a human donor with Susac syndrome. The rearrangement joins TRBV30 to TRBJ2-1; TRBD2 matches 9 bases. The CDR3 bases are TGTGCCTGGAGTACGGTCCCGGCTAGCGGGAACAATGAGCAGTTCTTC. Protein product: CAWSTVPASGNNEQFF.